The rows below give T cell receptor beta chains drawn from one sample of a study of Graves' ophthalmopathy and Graves' hyperthyroidism. TCRdb re-called the multiplex PCR reads with MiXCR, one entry per CDR3 protein. The repertoire has 680,000 or so distinct CDR3 sequences, about 24% of them found once; the top ten carry roughly 6.9%. Sample: peripheral blood. The receptor source for this set is a young woman with stable Graves' hyperthyroidism. Some clones in this sample may be carry-over from other donors' samples. Both conserved end residues are part of each CDR3. Some rows mark clone size as missing; the rest say once, few, many or name a class of expanded clone.

CDR3 protein	clone size	V gene	J gene
CATSMTGDLNTEAFF	many	TRBV24-1	TRBJ1-1
CASSRQGLEAFF	.	TRBV6-1	TRBJ1-1
CASSPRQSLNTEAFF	.	TRBV14	TRBJ1-1
CASAIQETQYF	many	TRBV28	TRBJ2-5
CASSPLGLAGKETQYF	few	TRBV27	TRBJ2-5
CASSVRGAGTQYF	few	TRBV9	TRBJ2-5
CSAAGRGGETQYF	many	TRBV20-1	TRBJ2-5
CAWSKGNSNQPQHF	many	TRBV30	TRBJ1-5
CASRDGAYGYTF	many	TRBV12-3/TRBV12-4	TRBJ1-2
CASSQEVRFSGNTIYF	few	TRBV4-1	TRBJ1-3
CASSSAWNQPQHF	many	TRBV7-2	TRBJ1-5
CASTPPGSGAPYEQYF	many	TRBV6-2/TRBV6-3	TRBJ2-7
CASSSTPGREDYEQYF	.	TRBV12-3/TRBV12-4	TRBJ2-7
CASTPGQSSSYEQYF	many	TRBV19	TRBJ2-7
CASSGLGGTGELFF	many	TRBV27	TRBJ2-2
CASSGRGYNYGYTF	.	TRBV2	TRBJ1-2
CAIGSTYEQYF	.	TRBV6-2/TRBV6-3	TRBJ2-7
CASSYSTGNNQPQHF	many	TRBV6-5	TRBJ1-5
CASGPGGRSYEQYF	many	TRBV12-5	TRBJ2-7
CASSPGEFGTEAFF	many	TRBV7-9	TRBJ1-1
CASSVDPGQGAYEQYF	many	TRBV9	TRBJ2-7
CASSLELAAFYGYTF	many	TRBV7-9	TRBJ1-2
CASSEYREAFF	.	TRBV7-8	TRBJ1-1
CASTAPSHTGELFF	many	TRBV2	TRBJ2-2
CASYSSAPAGELFF	.	TRBV27	TRBJ2-2
CASILWWSSGANVLTF	many	TRBV27	TRBJ2-6
CASSQPMGRGYTF	once	TRBV3-1	TRBJ1-2
CAWSSLTDEQYF	.	TRBV30	TRBJ2-7
CASSFIGSPGELFF	many	TRBV28	TRBJ2-2
CASSGVGQVKGNTIYF	many	TRBV25-1	TRBJ1-3
CASSQDWTGQGNQPQHF	few	TRBV3-1	TRBJ1-5
CASSEFPGRPTYEQYF	many	TRBV25-1	TRBJ2-7
CASSYSGQKQETQYF	many	TRBV6-5	TRBJ2-5
CASSESRWTGGEETQYF	many	TRBV6-1	TRBJ2-5
CAGEGMGETQYF	many	TRBV2	TRBJ2-5
CSVEGLIQETQYF	few	TRBV29-1	TRBJ2-5
CASSPFGAYSNQPQHF	.	TRBV18	TRBJ1-5
CASSFLTGKNTEAFF	many	TRBV13	TRBJ1-1
CASSASRTGAGNTIYF	many	TRBV12-3/TRBV12-4	TRBJ1-3
CASSEVGDGYTF	many	TRBV6-1	TRBJ1-2
CASSLAGADQPQHF	many	TRBV12-3/TRBV12-4	TRBJ1-5
CASSFQQGSGGYTF	.	TRBV11-2	TRBJ1-2
CASSPGPGGNTGELFF	.	TRBV7-3	TRBJ2-2
CSAGGGPNSYEQYF	many	TRBV20-1	TRBJ2-7
CASSPRLAGNTEAFF	few	TRBV3-1	TRBJ1-1
CAISAPTGGSYEQYF	many	TRBV10-3	TRBJ2-7
CASSLPRGETQYF	many	TRBV12-3/TRBV12-4	TRBJ2-5
CASSGSRNTGELFF	.	TRBV2	TRBJ2-2
CSASGRVRVNTEAFF	many	TRBV20-1	TRBJ1-1
CASSERDTNTEAFF	.	TRBV6-1	TRBJ1-1
CASSSGYNYEQYF	.	TRBV11-2	TRBJ2-7
CASSFRTGLSEQYF	few	TRBV7-9	TRBJ2-7